This TCR beta chain was profiled in a study of T cell responses to AZD1222 COVID-19 vaccine. The V gene lost 3 bases and the J gene lost 2 bases, with 2 bases spanning the gap. Germline loops: CDR1 SGHTA, CDR2 FQGNSA. The CDR3 has 11 residues. TCRdb's table, derived via immunoSEQ multiplex PCR, lists solely in-frame clones and lacks some. The sample has approximately 170,000 clones; 80% to 90% are singletons. The receptor's source is an adult who received the AZD1222 COVID-19 vaccine. The material was peripheral blood, obtained 28 days after the second AZD1222 dose. The rearrangement links TRBV7-2 to TRBJ2-7; D gene unclear. Here the CDR3 DNA reads TGTGCCAGCAGCTTCGCCTACGAGCAGTACTTC. Amino acid sequence: CASSFAYEQYF.